What follows are 27 T cell receptor beta chains derived from one specimen sequenced in a study of blood T cell repertoires in COVID-19. The method was immunoSEQ multiplex PCR; TCRdb's version includes in-frame clones alone and lacks a portion of them. The sample lists fewer than 100,000 clones, roughly 85% seen once, with 4.5% in the top ten. Sequencing used peripheral blood. Receptors were obtained from a man between 65 and 85 years old with acute or convalescent COVID-19.

This chain connects TRBV5-1 to TRBJ2-7; TRBD2 might be the D (7 bases). The germline V gene encodes CDR1 SGHRS and CDR2 YFSETQ. This CDR3 contains 13 residues. Trimming stripped 4 bases from V and 4 bases from J, with 12 bases between. CDR3 sequence (DNA): TGCGCCAGCAGCGAGGGAGGGGGATACGAGCAGTACGTC. This gives the protein CASSEGGGYEQYV.

This chain uses TRBV9 with TRBJ1-3; 8 bases are a match to TRBD1. The CDR3 loop spans 16 amino acids. Germline CDR1 SGDLS, CDR2 YYNGEE. V shed 3 bases and J 0 bases; nucleotides not matched to a gene: 5. Here the CDR3 reads CASSGTDRASGNTIYF. DNA for the CDR3: TGTGCCAGCAGCGGTACGGACAGGGCCTCTGGAAACACCATATATTTT.

This clone was counted between two and nine times. The rearrangement links TRBV6-5 to TRBJ1-1; D is undetermined. The ends were cut back, 10 bases at V and 1 base at J, with 13 bases in the middle. The CDR3 is made up of 13 amino acids. Germline lookup yields CDR1 MNHEY and CDR2 SVGAGI. CDR3 residues: CAIQREANTEAFF. In DNA form, the CDR3 reads TGTGCCATCCAACGGGAGGCGAACACTGAAGCTTTCTTT.

The rearrangement uses TRBV5-1 and TRBJ1-1, with TRBD1 identical over 11 bases. This CDR3 region has 16 residues. Germline CDR1 is SGHRS and CDR2 is YFSETQ. J gave up 2 bases and V 3 bases, and 6 bases lay outside the gene matches. DNA for the CDR3: TGCGCCAGCAGCTGGACAGGGGGCGGATTTAACACTGAAGCTTTCTTT. This codes for CASSWTGGGFNTEAFF.

This rearrangement joins TRBV11-2 to TRBJ2-7; the D gene is possibly TRBD2 (5 bases). CDR1 is SGHAT, CDR2 FQNNGV, per germline. The CDR3 totals 15 residues. The ends were cut back, 3 bases at V and 4 bases at J, with 16 bases in the middle. The CDR3 loop reads CASSLSAGPNYEQYV. The CDR3 nucleotides read TGTGCCAGCAGCTTGTCTGCGGGTCCAAATTACGAGCAGTACGTC.

V usage is TRBV5-1 and J usage is TRBJ2-5; 11 bases map to TRBD1. V lost 4 bases, J lost 5 bases, and 10 bases stayed unmatched. Germline CDR1 reads SGHRS; CDR2 reads YFSETQ. The CDR3 extends over 16 amino acids. CDR3: CASSETDRGRWETQYF. The CDR3 coding sequence is TGCGCCAGCAGCGAAACGGACAGGGGGCGCTGGGAGACCCAGTACTTC.

V and J are TRBV5-1 and TRBJ2-7; 8 positions match TRBD1. The V gene end was trimmed by 2 bases and the J gene end by 3 bases; junction bases not matched to a gene: 4. The CDR3 covers 14 residues. Germline V gene lookup returns CDR1 SGHRS and CDR2 YFSETQ. The DNA of the CDR3 is TGCGCCAGCAGCTTCCGACAGGGGTACTACGAGCAGTACTTC. Translated: CASSFRQGYYEQYF.

This clone was observed a single time. This chain uses TRBV6-5 with TRBJ1-2; no definite D call. The CDR3 loop spans 14 amino acids. From germline, CDR1 is MNHEY and CDR2 SVGAGI. V was trimmed by 5 bases and J by 6 bases, leaving 16 bases between them. The CDR3 loop is CASSPTSWGDGYTF. CDR3 sequence (DNA): TGTGCCAGCAGTCCCACCAGTTGGGGAGATGGCTACACCTTC.

The V and J genes are TRBV3-1 (or the pseudogene TRBV3-2) and TRBJ2-1, with 8 bases matching TRBD2. The length of the CDR3 is 13 residues. Germline CDR1 LGHDT, CDR2 YNNKEL (reference sequence). Trimming removed 10 bases from V and 6 bases from J; junction bases left unmatched: 8. The CDR3 is CATPSGTSNEQFF. The DNA of the CDR3 is TGTGCCACTCCATCCGGGACTAGCAATGAGCAGTTCTTC.

This chain uses TRBV28 with TRBJ1-5; TRBD1 matches at 9 bases. The V and J ends lost 5 bases and 1 base, in that order; junction bases with no gene match: 9. The CDR3 totals 17 residues. CDR1 is MDHEN, CDR2 SYDVKM, per germline. CDR3 sequence: CASSAFGQGTSNQPQHF. Here the CDR3 DNA reads TGTGCCAGCAGTGCATTCGGACAGGGGACGAGCAATCAGCCCCAGCATTTT.

This rearrangement joins TRBV10-3 to TRBJ1-2; 7 bases are a match to TRBD1. The V gene's germline CDR1 is ENHRY and CDR2 SYGVKD. With V trimmed by 7 bases and J by 3 bases, 8 bases remained unmatched. The CDR3 runs to 14 residues. The CDR3 DNA is TGTGCCATCAAACAGGGGTCCCTGTACTATGGCTACACCTTC. This gives the protein CAIKQGSLYYGYTF.

This chain connects TRBV7-8 to TRBJ2-5; 10 positions match TRBD2. V lost 1 base and J lost 5; bases outside the gene matches: 13. CDR3 length equals 18 residues. Germline V gene lookup returns CDR1 SGHVS and CDR2 FQNEAQ. The CDR3 DNA follows: TGTGCCAGCAGCTTAGAGCCCAAGGGACTAGCGATTCGGGAGACCCAGTACTTC. Amino acid sequence: CASSLEPKGLAIRETQYF.

The CDR3 DNA follows: TGTGCCAGCAGCAGCACGTGGGACAGCCCTGAGCAGTTCTTC. Translation gives CASSSTWDSPEQFF. This chain links TRBV13 with TRBJ2-1; 7 nucleotides match TRBD1. Germline V gives CDR1 PRHDT, CDR2 FYEKMQ (reference sequence). The CDR3 contains 14 residues. Trimming took 5 bases from V and 9 from J; bases not matched to a gene: 10.

The chain uses TRBV2 and TRBJ1-1; D may be TRBD1 (5 bases). V was clipped by 6 bases and J by 1 base, with 15 bases between them. CDR1 and CDR2 from the germline V gene are SNHLY and FYNNEI. The CDR3 has 15 amino acids. The CDR3 nucleotides are TGTGCCAGCAGGGTGCAGGGAAACCCGAACACTGAAGCTTTCTTT. Its protein product is CASRVQGNPNTEAFF.

The V gene is TRBV11-2, the J gene TRBJ1-2, with a weak D call TRBD1 (5 bases). The CDR3 spans 14 residues. Trimming removed 3 bases from V and 3 bases from J, with 11 bases in between. Germline assignment: CDR1 SGHAT and CDR2 FQNNGV. In DNA, the CDR3 is TGTGCCAGCAGCTTCGGGGGGGTAGACTATGGCTACACCTTC. Its protein is CASSFGGVDYGYTF.

V usage is TRBV9 and J usage is TRBJ1-5, with D tentatively TRBD1 (5 bases). V was pared by 0 bases and J by 3 bases, with 10 bases between. Germline V gene lookup returns CDR1 SGDLS and CDR2 YYNGEE. CDR3 length equals 15 residues. The CDR3 DNA reads as TGTGCCAGCAGCGTAGGGGGGACTACCAATCAGCCCCAGCATTTT. It is translated as CASSVGGTTNQPQHF.

V gene TRBV29-1 combines with J gene TRBJ2-5, with TRBD2 matching over 7 bases. CDR1 and CDR2 from the germline V gene are SQVTM and ANQGSEA. Trimming at V came to 4 bases and at J to 2 bases, leaving 1 base not matched to a gene. CDR3 length: 12 amino acids. The CDR3 coding sequence is TGCAGCGTTGTGGGACTACAAGAGACCCAGTACTTC. This translates into CSVVGLQETQYF.

This chain links TRBV5-1 with TRBJ2-7; 11 bases agree with TRBD1. This CDR3 has 17 residues. Germline V gene lookup returns CDR1 SGHRS and CDR2 YFSETQ. The V segment lost 3 bases and the J segment 6 bases; nucleotides outside the gene matches: 14. The CDR3 region has the DNA TGCGCCAGCAGCTCGGACGGGACAGGGGGACCCTCGGGCGAGCAGTACTTC. Encoded protein: CASSSDGTGGPSGEQYF.

The chain joins TRBV6-2 or TRBV6-3 to TRBJ1-1, with D uncertain. The CDR3 is 13 residues long. Trimming took 4 bases from V and 2 from J, leaving 8 bases between them. Germline V gene lookup returns CDR1 MNHEY and CDR2 SVGEGT. CDR3 region: CASSWASNTEAFF. Here the CDR3 DNA reads TGTGCCAGCAGTTGGGCCTCAAACACTGAAGCTTTCTTT.

The gene calls are TRBV6-5 and TRBJ1-3, with D perhaps TRBD1 (5 bases). This CDR3 has 15 amino acids. The V gene lost 5 bases and the J gene lost 3 bases, with 14 bases spanning the gap. CDR1 and CDR2 from the germline V gene are MNHEY and SVGAGI. The CDR3 reads CASSKGDSFGNTIYF. The CDR3 DNA sequence: TGTGCCAGCAGTAAGGGCGACAGTTTTGGAAACACCATATATTTT.

V is TRBV18 and J is TRBJ1-1; no reliable D call. CDR1 and CDR2 from the germline V gene are KGHSH and LQKENI. Trimming removed 4 bases from V and 1 base from J, with 10 bases in between. The CDR3 totals 14 residues. CDR3 protein: CASSRDGKNTEAFF. CDR3 nucleotides: TGTGCCAGCTCACGTGACGGGAAGAACACTGAAGCTTTCTTT.

The chain couples TRBV5-1 to TRBJ2-7; the match to TRBD1 covers 8 bases. With 3 bases clipped from V and 3 bases from J, the junction kept 5 bases outside the gene matches. This CDR3 has 14 amino acids. CDR1 SGHRS and CDR2 YFSETQ come from the germline V gene. The CDR3 region has the DNA TGCGCCAGCAGCTCCCAGGGGGCATTCTACGAGCAGTACTTC. Amino acid sequence: CASSSQGAFYEQYF.

V is TRBV6-1 and J is TRBJ1-6; the D gene is possibly TRBD1 (5 bases). V was shortened by 0 bases and J by 7 bases, with 13 bases between the two germline ends. The CDR3 covers 16 residues. Germline lookup yields CDR1 MNHNS and CDR2 SASEGT. The CDR3 sequence is CASSEAGGASNSPLHF. The DNA for the CDR3 is TGTGCCAGCAGTGAAGCGGGAGGGGCGAGCAATTCACCCCTCCACTTT.

V gene TRBV5-4 combines with J gene TRBJ1-3; maybe TRBD1 (6 bases). Per the germline V gene, CDR1 is SGHNT and CDR2 is YYREEE (reference sequence). Trimming stripped 1 base from V and 3 bases from J, with 14 bases between. This CDR3 is 16 amino acids long. CDR3 region: CASSLPGQRGGNTIYF. The CDR3 coding sequence is TGTGCCAGCAGCTTGCCCGGACAGAGGGGTGGAAACACCATATATTTT.

This chain connects TRBV5-1 to TRBJ2-2; D may be TRBD1 (6 bases). Germline CDR1 is SGHRS and CDR2 is YFSETQ. This CDR3 is 15 amino acids long. The germline V and J ends were trimmed by 3 bases and 6 bases, with 15 bases remaining between them. CDR3 amino acids: CASSSQGVGSGELFF. Here the CDR3 DNA reads TGCGCCAGCAGCTCACAGGGAGTTGGGTCCGGGGAGCTGTTTTTT.

V and J are TRBV11-2 and TRBJ1-2, with 7 bases lining up with TRBD1. This CDR3 has 14 amino acids. The V gene's germline CDR1 is SGHAT and CDR2 FQNNGV. V was pared by 7 bases and J by 8 bases, with 13 bases of the junction left unmatched. CDR3 sequence: CASTQDRRSQGYTF. The CDR3 nucleotides read TGTGCCAGCACCCAGGACAGGCGGTCGCAGGGCTACACCTTC.

The genes are TRBV2 and TRBJ2-1, with 9 bases lining up with TRBD1. Germline lookup yields CDR1 SNHLY and CDR2 FYNNEI. The trim removed 2 bases at V and 8 bases at J, leaving 7 bases unmatched. The CDR3 runs 15 residues. Here the CDR3 DNA reads TGTGCCAGCAGTGAACAAAGTACAGGGGGCTATGAGCAGTTCTTC. Its translation is CASSEQSTGGYEQFF.